This T cell receptor beta chain originates from a study of regulatory T cells in long-lasting Graves disease. CDR3 regions were amplified by Arm-PCR using iRepertoire HTBI primers to build TCR beta libraries. TCRdb re-called the multiplex PCR reads with MiXCR, one entry per CDR3 protein. The repertoire includes roughly 610,000 distinct CDR3 sequences, around 15% of them detected once, and around a sixth sits in the top ten. This clonotype has only a few counts. The time point here: newly diagnosed GD, antithyroid drugs for less than 3 months. From PBMCs, RNA was extracted and then used to make the TCR library. These data were likewise used in another study, on T cells in Graves' hyperthyroidism and ophthalmopathy.

This TCR was sampled from a woman aged 25 to 39 with Graves disease. The sample consisted of peripheral blood mononuclear cells (PBMCs), taken at new diagnosis, from a patient treated with antithyroid drugs.

This chain's CDR3 is CASTRSGAAQKKLAKNIQYF. CDR3 DNA: TGTGCCAGCACCAGGTCGGGAGCGGCCCAAAAAAAACTAGCCAAAAACATTCAGTACTTC. The chain has TRBV2 and TRBJ2-4, with D perhaps matching TRBD2 (6 bases). This CDR3 has 20 residues. From germline, CDR1 is SNHLY and CDR2 FYNNEI. The ends were cut back, 7 bases at V and 0 bases at J, with 28 bases in the middle.